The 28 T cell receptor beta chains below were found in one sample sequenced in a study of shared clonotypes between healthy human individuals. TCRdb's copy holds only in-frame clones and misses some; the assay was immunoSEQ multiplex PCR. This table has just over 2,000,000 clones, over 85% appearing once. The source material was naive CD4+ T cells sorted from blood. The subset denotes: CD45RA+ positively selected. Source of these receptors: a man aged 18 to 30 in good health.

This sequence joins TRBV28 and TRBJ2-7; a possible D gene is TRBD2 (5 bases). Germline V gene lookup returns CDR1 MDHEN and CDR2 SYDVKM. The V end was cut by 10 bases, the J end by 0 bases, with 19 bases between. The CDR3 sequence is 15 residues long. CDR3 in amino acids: CATGVEPSNSYEQYF. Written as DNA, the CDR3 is TGTGCCACCGGGGTCGAGCCGAGCAACTCCTACGAGCAGTACTTC.

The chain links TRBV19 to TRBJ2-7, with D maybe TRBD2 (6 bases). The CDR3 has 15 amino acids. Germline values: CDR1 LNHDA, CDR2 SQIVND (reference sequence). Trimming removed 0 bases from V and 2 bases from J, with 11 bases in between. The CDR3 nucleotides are TGTGCCAGTAGTATAGAGGCGGGATCGCCCTACGAGCAGTACTTC. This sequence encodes CASSIEAGSPYEQYF.

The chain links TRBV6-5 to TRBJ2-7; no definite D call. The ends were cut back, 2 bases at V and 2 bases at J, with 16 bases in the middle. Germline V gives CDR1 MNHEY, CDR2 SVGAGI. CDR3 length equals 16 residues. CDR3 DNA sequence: TGTGCCAGCAGTTACACAGCCCCAAAAATGCCCTACGAGCAGTACTTC. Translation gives CASSYTAPKMPYEQYF.

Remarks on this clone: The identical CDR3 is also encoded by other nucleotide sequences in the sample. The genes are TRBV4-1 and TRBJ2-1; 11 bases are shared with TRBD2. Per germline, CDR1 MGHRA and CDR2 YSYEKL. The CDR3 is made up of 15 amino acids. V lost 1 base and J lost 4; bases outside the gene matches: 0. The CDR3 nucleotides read TGCGCCAGCAGCCAAGTAGCGGGGGGGTACAATGAGCAGTTCTTC. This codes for CASSQVAGGYNEQFF.

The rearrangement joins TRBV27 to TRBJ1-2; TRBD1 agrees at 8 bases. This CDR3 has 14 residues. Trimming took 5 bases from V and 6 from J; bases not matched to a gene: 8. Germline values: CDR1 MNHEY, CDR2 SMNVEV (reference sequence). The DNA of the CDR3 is TGTGCCAGCAGTGATCGACAGGGGTTACATGGCTACACCTTC. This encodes CASSDRQGLHGYTF.

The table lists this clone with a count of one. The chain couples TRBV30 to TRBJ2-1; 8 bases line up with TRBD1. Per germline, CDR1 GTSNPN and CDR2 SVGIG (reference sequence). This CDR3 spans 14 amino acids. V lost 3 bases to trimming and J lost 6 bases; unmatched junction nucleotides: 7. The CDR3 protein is CAWRRTGTGNEQFF. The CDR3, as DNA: TGTGCCTGGAGGAGGACAGGGACGGGCAATGAGCAGTTCTTC.

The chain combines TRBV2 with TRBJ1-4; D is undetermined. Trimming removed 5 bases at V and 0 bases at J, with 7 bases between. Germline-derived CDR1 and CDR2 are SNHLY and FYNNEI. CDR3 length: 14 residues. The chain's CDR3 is CASSFTATNEKLFF. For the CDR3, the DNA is TGTGCCAGCAGTTTCACAGCAACTAATGAAAAACTGTTTTTT.

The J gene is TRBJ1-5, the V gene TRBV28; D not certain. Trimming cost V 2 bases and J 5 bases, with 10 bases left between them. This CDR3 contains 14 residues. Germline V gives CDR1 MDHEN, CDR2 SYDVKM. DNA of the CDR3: TGTGCCAGCAGTTTAGTCGGAGGTTATCAGCCCCAGCATTTT. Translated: CASSLVGGYQPQHF.

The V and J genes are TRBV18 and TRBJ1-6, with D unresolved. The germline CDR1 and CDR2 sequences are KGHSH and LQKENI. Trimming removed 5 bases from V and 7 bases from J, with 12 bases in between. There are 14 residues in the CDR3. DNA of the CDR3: TGTGCCAGCTCAGACTCCTTGGGGAATTCACCCCTCCACTTT. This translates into CASSDSLGNSPLHF.

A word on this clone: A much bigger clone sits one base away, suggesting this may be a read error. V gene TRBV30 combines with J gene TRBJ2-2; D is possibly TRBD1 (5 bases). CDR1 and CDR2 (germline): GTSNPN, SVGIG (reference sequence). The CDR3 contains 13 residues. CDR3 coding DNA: TGTGCCCATCAGGCAGGGAACATCGGGGAGCTGTTTTTT. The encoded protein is CAHQAGNIGELFF.

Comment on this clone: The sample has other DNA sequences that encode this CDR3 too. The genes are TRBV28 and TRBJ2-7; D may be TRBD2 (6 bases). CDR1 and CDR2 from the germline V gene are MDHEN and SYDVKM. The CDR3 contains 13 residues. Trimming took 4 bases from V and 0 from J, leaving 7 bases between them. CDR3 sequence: CASSYGSSYEQYF. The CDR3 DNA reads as TGTGCCAGCAGTTACGGGAGCTCCTACGAGCAGTACTTC.

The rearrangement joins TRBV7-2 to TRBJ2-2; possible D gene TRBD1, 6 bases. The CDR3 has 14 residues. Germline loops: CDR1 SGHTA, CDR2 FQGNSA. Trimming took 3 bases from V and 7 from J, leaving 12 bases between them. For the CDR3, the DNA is TGTGCCAGCAGCTTTGTCAGGGGAATCGGGGAGCTGTTTTTT. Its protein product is CASSFVRGIGELFF.

CDR3 sequence (DNA): TGCGCCAGCAGCCAAGGGGGGGCGCCCCGTCAGCCCCAGCATTTT. It codes for CASSQGGAPRQPQHF. This sequence joins TRBV4-1 and TRBJ1-5; a weak D match, TRBD1 (6 bases). Trimming shortened V by 1 base and J by 6 bases, and 13 bases separated the two germline ends. Germline V gives CDR1 MGHRA, CDR2 YSYEKL. There are 15 residues in the CDR3.

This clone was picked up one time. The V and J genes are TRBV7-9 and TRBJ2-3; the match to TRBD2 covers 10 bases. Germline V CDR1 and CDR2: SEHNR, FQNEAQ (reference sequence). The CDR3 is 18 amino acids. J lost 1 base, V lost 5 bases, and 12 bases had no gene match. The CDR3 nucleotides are TGTGCCAGCAGCCCAGAGGGTCTAGCGGGGGCCCGCACAGATACGCAGTATTTT. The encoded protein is CASSPEGLAGARTDTQYF.

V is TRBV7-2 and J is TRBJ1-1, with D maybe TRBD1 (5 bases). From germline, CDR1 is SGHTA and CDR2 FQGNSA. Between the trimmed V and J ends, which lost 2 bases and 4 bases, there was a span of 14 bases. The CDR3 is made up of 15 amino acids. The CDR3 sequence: CASSLWRGSGTEAFF. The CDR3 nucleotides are TGTGCCAGCAGCTTATGGCGGGGGAGTGGCACTGAAGCTTTCTTT.

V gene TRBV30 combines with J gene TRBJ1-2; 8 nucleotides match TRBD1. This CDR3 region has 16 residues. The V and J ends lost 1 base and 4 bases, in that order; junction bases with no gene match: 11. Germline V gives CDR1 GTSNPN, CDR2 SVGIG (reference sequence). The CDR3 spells CAWSAGRTGTVYGYTF. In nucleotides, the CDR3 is TGTGCCTGGAGTGCTGGCCGGACAGGGACGGTCTATGGCTACACCTTC.

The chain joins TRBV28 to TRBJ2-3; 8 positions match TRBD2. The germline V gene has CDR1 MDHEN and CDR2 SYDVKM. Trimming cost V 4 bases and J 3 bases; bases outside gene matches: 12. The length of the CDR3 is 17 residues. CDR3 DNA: TGTGCCAGCAGTTCCGGAGGCAGGGCGGGAGGAACAGATACGCAGTATTTT. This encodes CASSSGGRAGGTDTQYF.

Here the CDR3 DNA reads TGCGCCAGCAGCTTGGGGGGAGAAAATAATCAGCCCCAGCATTTT. Amino acids: CASSLGGENNQPQHF. This chain links TRBV5-1 with TRBJ1-5; D unclear. Looked up from germline, CDR1 is SGHRS and CDR2 is YFSETQ. The CDR3 totals 15 residues. Trimming left V 0 bases short and J 4 bases short, with 11 bases between.

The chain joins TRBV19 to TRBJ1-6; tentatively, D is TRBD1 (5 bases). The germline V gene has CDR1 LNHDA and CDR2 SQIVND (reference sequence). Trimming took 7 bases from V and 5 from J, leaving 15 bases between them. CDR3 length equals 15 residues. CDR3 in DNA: TGTGCCAGTACCCGGGGACCGACTGATAATTCACCCCTCCACTTT. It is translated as CASTRGPTDNSPLHF.

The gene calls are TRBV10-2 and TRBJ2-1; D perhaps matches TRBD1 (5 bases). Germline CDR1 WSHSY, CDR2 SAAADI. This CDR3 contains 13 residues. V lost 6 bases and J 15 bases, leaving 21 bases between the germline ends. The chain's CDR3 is CASSHKGALKGFF. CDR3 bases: TGCGCCAGCAGCCATAAAGGGGCCTTAAAGGGGTTCTTC.

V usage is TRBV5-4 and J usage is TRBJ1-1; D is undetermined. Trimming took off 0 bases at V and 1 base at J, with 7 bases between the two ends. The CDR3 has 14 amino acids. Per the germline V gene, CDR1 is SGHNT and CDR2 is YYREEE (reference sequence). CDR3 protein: CASSLEQQNTEAFF. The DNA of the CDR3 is TGTGCCAGCAGCTTGGAACAGCAGAACACTGAAGCTTTCTTT.

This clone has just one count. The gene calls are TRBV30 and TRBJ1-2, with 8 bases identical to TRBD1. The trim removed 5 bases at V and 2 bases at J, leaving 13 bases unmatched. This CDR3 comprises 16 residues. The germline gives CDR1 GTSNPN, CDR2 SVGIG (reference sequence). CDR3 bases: TGTGCCTGGGGGGCCCAGGGGGCTAGAACCAACTATGGCTACACCTTC. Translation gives CAWGAQGARTNYGYTF.

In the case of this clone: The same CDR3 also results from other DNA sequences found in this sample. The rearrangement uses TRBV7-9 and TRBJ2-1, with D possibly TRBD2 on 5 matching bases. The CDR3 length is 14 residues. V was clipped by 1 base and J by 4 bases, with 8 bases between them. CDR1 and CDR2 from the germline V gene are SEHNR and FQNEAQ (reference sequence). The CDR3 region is CASSLGGSYNEQFF. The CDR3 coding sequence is TGTGCCAGCAGCTTAGGAGGGTCTTACAATGAGCAGTTCTTC. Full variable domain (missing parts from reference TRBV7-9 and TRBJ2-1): DTGVSQNPRHKITKRGQNVTFRCDPISEHNRLYWYRQTLGQGPEFLTYFQNEAQLEKSRLLSDRFSAERPKGSFSTLEIQRTEQGDSAMYLCASSLGGSYNEQFFGPGTRLTVL.

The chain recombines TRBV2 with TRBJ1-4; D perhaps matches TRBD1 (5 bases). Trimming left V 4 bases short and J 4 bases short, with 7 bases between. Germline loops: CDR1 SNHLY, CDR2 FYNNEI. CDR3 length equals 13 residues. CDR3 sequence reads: CASSGGFNEKLFF. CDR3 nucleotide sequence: TGTGCCAGCAGTGGGGGCTTTAATGAAAAACTGTTTTTT.

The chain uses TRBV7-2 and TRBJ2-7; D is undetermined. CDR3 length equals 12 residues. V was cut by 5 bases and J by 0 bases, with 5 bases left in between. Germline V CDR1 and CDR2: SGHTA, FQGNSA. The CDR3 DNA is TGTGCCAGCAGCCGAATCTCCTACGAGCAGTACTTC. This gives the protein CASSRISYEQYF.

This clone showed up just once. For the CDR3, the DNA is TGTGCCATCAGTGAGTCGGGGGTTAACTATGGCTACACCTTC. Protein: CAISESGVNYGYTF. The J gene is TRBJ1-2, the V gene TRBV10-3; tentatively, D is TRBD1 (5 bases). The CDR3 is made up of 14 amino acids. In germline, CDR1 is ENHRY, CDR2 SYGVKD. V gave up 0 bases and J gave up 1 base, with 6 bases separating them.

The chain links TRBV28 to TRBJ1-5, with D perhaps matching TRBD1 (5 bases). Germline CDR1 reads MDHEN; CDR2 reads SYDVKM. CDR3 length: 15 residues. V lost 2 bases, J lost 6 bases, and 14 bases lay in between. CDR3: CASSLRTAGPQPQHF. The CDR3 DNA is TGTGCCAGCAGTTTACGTACTGCAGGGCCTCAGCCCCAGCATTTT.

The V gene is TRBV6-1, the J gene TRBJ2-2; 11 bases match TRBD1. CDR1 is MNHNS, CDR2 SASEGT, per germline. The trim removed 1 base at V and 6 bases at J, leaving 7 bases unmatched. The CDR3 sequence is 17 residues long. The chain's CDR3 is CASSEVGRTGGAGELFF. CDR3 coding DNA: TGTGCCAGCAGTGAAGTAGGGAGGACAGGGGGCGCCGGGGAGCTGTTTTTT.